These 19 T cell receptor beta chains came from one sample sequenced in a study of blood T cell repertoires in COVID-19. Data came from immunoSEQ multiplex PCR; TCRdb stores just in-frame clones and leaves some out. The top ten clones hold under 40% of a sample with 70,000 or so clones, around 85% of them seen once. Sequencing used peripheral blood. The origin of the receptors is a woman of 80 years or more with active or convalescent COVID-19.

V is TRBV7-8 and J is TRBJ2-2; D is perhaps TRBD2 (5 bases). Germline-derived CDR1 and CDR2 are SGHVS and FQNEAQ. CDR3 length equals 16 residues. Deletions cut 3 bases from V and 5 bases from J, with 16 bases between. CDR3 nucleotides: TGTGCCAGCAGCTTTGGATATGGACTGACAACCGGGGAGCTGTTTTTT. Translated: CASSFGYGLTTGELFF.

The chain is built from TRBV2 and TRBJ2-3, with D unclear. Germline values: CDR1 SNHLY, CDR2 FYNNEI. V lost 2 bases and J 2 bases, leaving 8 bases between the germline ends. The CDR3 is 14 amino acids. The CDR3 protein is CASSESHNTDTQYF. The DNA for the CDR3 is TGTGCCAGCAGTGAAAGTCACAACACAGATACGCAGTATTTT. The variable domain in full, completed from reference TRBV2 and TRBJ2-3, reads EPEVTQTPSHQVTQMGQEVILRCVPISNHLYFYWYRQILGQKVEFLVSFYNNEISEKSEIFDDQFSVERPDGSNFTLKIRSTKLEDSAMYFCASSESHNTDTQYFGPGTRLTVL.

The rearrangement links TRBV6-5 to TRBJ2-7; 10 nucleotides align to TRBD1. Germline loops: CDR1 MNHEY, CDR2 SVGAGI. The J segment lost 3 bases and the V segment lost 2 bases, leaving 4 bases of the junction unmatched. This CDR3 is built from 15 residues. The CDR3 bases are TGTGCCAGCAGTTACCGAGACAGGGGGCTCTACGAGCAGTACTTC. This translates into CASSYRDRGLYEQYF.

The chain uses TRBV27 and TRBJ1-1, with a possible D match to TRBD1 (5 bases). Between the trimmed V and J ends, which lost 5 bases and 8 bases, there was a span of 9 bases. Germline loops: CDR1 MNHEY, CDR2 SMNVEV (reference sequence). The length of the CDR3 is 11 residues. The CDR3 DNA follows: TGTGCCAGCAGTCAGGGTGGGGAAGCTTTCTTT. This translates into CASSQGGEAFF.

V and J are TRBV24-1 and TRBJ2-7, with TRBD1 matching over 9 bases. Germline V gene sequence: CDR1 KGHDR, CDR2 SFDVKD. V lost 5 bases to trimming and J lost 2 bases; unmatched junction nucleotides: 24. The CDR3 has 21 amino acids. In DNA, the CDR3 is TGTGCCACCAGTGGGTTCCTTCCCTCCGGGACAGGGTCCCTTCCGGCCTACGAGCAGTACTTC. Translating gives CATSGFLPSGTGSLPAYEQYF.

This clone was seen a single time. The rearrangement links TRBV5-4 to TRBJ1-1; D is uncertain. V dropped 0 bases and J dropped 2 bases, with 8 bases sitting between them. The CDR3 covers 14 residues. The germline gives CDR1 SGHNT, CDR2 YYREEE (reference sequence). CDR3 coding DNA: TGTGCCAGCAGCTTGGCGGCGGGAAACACTGAAGCTTTCTTT. Encoded protein: CASSLAAGNTEAFF.

The chain uses TRBV24-1 and TRBJ1-1, with no clear D. Trimming stripped 6 bases from V and 3 bases from J, with 10 bases between. The CDR3 is made up of 13 amino acids. Germline CDR1 is KGHDR and CDR2 is SFDVKD. The CDR3 DNA is TGTGCCACCAGTTCCGACGGGTACACTGAAGCTTTCTTT. Encoded protein: CATSSDGYTEAFF.

The CDR3 DNA sequence: TGCGCCAGCAGTGGGGACAGCTACGAGCAGTACTTC. Protein: CASSGDSYEQYF. The rearrangement uses TRBV10-1 and TRBJ2-7; 7 nucleotides match TRBD1. CDR1 is WNHNN, CDR2 SYGVQD, per germline (reference sequence). V shed 4 bases, J shed 3 bases, and the junction held 0 bases outside the gene matches. The CDR3 length is 12 residues.

This chain connects TRBV27 to TRBJ2-2; tentatively, D is TRBD1 (5 bases). Germline V CDR1 and CDR2: MNHEY, SMNVEV (reference sequence). This CDR3 comprises 15 residues. V was pared by 2 bases and J by 6 bases, with 13 bases between. The CDR3: CASSLTQGVSGELFF. The CDR3 nucleotides are TGTGCCAGCAGTTTAACGCAGGGTGTGTCCGGGGAGCTGTTTTTT.

The V call is TRBV7-2, the J call TRBJ1-1; D unresolved. Trimming removed 1 base at V and 2 bases at J, with 5 bases between. CDR3 length: 13 amino acids. The germline CDR1 and CDR2 sequences are SGHTA and FQGNSA. The CDR3 DNA reads TGTGCCAGCAGCTTAGGGGCCAACACTGAAGCTTTCTTT. Amino acid sequence: CASSLGANTEAFF.

CDR3 amino acids: CASSRSSLSGGQSYNSPLHF. The CDR3 DNA follows: TGCGCCAGCAGCCGGTCATCTCTTTCAGGGGGCCAATCCTATAATTCACCCCTCCACTTT. The chain employs TRBV5-1 and TRBJ1-6; 8 bases agree with TRBD1. The CDR3 consists of 20 residues. CDR1 SGHRS and CDR2 YFSETQ come from the germline V gene. V gave up 4 bases and J gave up 1 base; unmatched junction bases: 16.

The CDR3 coding sequence is TGTGCCAGCTCACCACCGAGCGGGGGGCAAAATGAGCAGTTCTTC. Translating gives CASSPPSGGQNEQFF. The gene calls are TRBV18 and TRBJ2-1; 9 nucleotides align to TRBD2. The germline V gene has CDR1 KGHSH and CDR2 LQKENI. The CDR3 extends over 15 amino acids. Trimming cost V 0 bases and J 7 bases; bases outside gene matches: 4.

The gene calls are TRBV7-2 and TRBJ2-2, with D possibly TRBD1 on 5 matching bases. V lost 5 bases, J lost 2 bases, and 9 bases lay in between. This CDR3 is built from 14 residues. Germline CDR1 SGHTA, CDR2 FQGNSA. CDR3 sequence: CASSRDRNTGELFF. CDR3 bases: TGTGCCAGCAGCCGTGACAGAAACACCGGGGAGCTGTTTTTT.

CDR3 nucleotides: TGTGCCACCAGCAGAGATACGGTACTTGAAGCTTTCTTT. Protein product: CATSRDTVLEAFF. This chain joins TRBV15 and TRBJ1-1; D remains unclear. This CDR3 is built from 13 residues. V gave up 0 bases and J gave up 7 bases, with 9 bases separating them. From germline, CDR1 is LNHNV and CDR2 YYDKDF (reference sequence).

The chain recombines TRBV6-6 with TRBJ1-1; tentatively, D is TRBD1 (5 bases). This CDR3 comprises 16 residues. Trimming removed 5 bases at V and 0 bases at J, with 16 bases between. Germline-derived CDR1 and CDR2 are MNHNY and SVGAGI (reference sequence). This CDR3 reads CASSNNRQPLNTEAFF. The CDR3, as DNA: TGTGCCAGCAGTAACAACCGACAGCCTTTGAACACTGAAGCTTTCTTT.

The V gene is TRBV4-2, the J gene TRBJ1-3; D is unclear. Trimming cost V 2 bases and J 0 bases, with 8 bases left between them. CDR3 size: 15 residues. The germline CDR1 and CDR2 sequences are LGHNA and YNFKEQ. DNA of the CDR3: TGTGCCAGCAGCCAAAGCGATATCTCTGGAAACACCATATATTTT. This translates into CASSQSDISGNTIYF.

This chain connects TRBV30 to TRBJ1-3; D gene uncertain. V lost 3 bases to trimming and J lost 7 bases, with 19 bases between them. The length of the CDR3 is 15 residues. Germline CDR1 reads GTSNPN; CDR2 reads SVGIG (reference sequence). CDR3 loop: CAWSPSRVVLNTIYF. As DNA, the CDR3 is TGTGCCTGGAGCCCGTCCCGGGTGGTACTCAACACCATATATTTT.

The chain joins TRBV5-1 to TRBJ1-1; D gene ambiguous. The CDR3 is 14 residues long. The ends were cut back, 0 bases at V and 0 bases at J, with 6 bases in the middle. Germline CDR1 is SGHRS and CDR2 is YFSETQ. The CDR3, as DNA: TGCGCCAGCAGCTTGGGAGGGATGAACACTGAAGCTTTCTTT. Translating gives CASSLGGMNTEAFF.

J is TRBJ2-1 and V is TRBV2; weak D call: TRBD2 (6 bases). V lost 8 bases to trimming and J lost 3 bases, with 14 bases between them. Germline V gives CDR1 SNHLY, CDR2 FYNNEI. CDR3 size: 14 residues. CDR3 loop: CASSIAELYNEQFF. The DNA of the CDR3 is TGTGCCAGCTCAATAGCGGAGCTCTACAATGAGCAGTTCTTC.